The clone carrying this TCR beta chain was found a few times. The data originate from a study of blood T cell repertoires in COVID-19. In germline, CDR1 is MNHNS, CDR2 SASEGT. Deletions cut 2 bases from V and 10 bases from J, with 12 bases between. This CDR3 contains 14 residues. Method: immunoSEQ multiplex PCR; TCRdb's copy keeps in-frame clones and lacks some. The data show 150,000 to 200,000 clones, less than 85% seen once. The chain joins TRBV6-1 to TRBJ1-6, with D hard to call. This TCR derives from a man aged 50 or older who had recovered from COVID-19. The sample was PBMCs or T cells enriched from blood (not recorded which). The CDR3 spells CASSEIQEYSPLHF. CDR3 sequence (DNA): TGTGCCAGCAGTGAAATTCAGGAATACTCACCCCTCCACTTT.